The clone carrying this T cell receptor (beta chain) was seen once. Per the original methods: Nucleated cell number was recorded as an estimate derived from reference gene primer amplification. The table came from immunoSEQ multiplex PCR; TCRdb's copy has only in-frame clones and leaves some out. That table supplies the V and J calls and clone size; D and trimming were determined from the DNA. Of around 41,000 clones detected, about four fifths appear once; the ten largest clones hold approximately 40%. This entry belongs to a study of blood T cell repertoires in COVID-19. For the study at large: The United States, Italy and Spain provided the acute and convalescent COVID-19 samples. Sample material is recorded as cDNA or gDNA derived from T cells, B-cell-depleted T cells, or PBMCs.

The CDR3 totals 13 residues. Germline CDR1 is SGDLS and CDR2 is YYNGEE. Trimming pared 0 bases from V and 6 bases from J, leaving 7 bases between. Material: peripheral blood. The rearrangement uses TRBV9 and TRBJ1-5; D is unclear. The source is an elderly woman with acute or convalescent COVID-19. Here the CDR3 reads CASSVAYGQPQHF. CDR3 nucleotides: TGTGCCAGCAGCGTAGCTTACGGTCAGCCCCAGCATTTT.